One and the same sample provided the 12 T cell receptor beta chains below, sequenced in a study of shared clonotypes between healthy human individuals. Positively selected for CCR7, the CD45RO-negative cells used as naive CD8 cells excluded terminally differentiated effector memory CD45RA+ cells. Sequencing was performed with immunoSEQ multiplex PCR; in TCRdb, only in-frame clones are kept and a portion is missing. The table records approximately 810,000 clones, 85% to 95% of them present only once. The sample consisted of naive CD8+ T cells sorted from blood. The receptors come from a man in his thirties or forties in good health.

The chain uses TRBV9 and TRBJ2-7; D tentatively reads TRBD1 or TRBD2 (5 bases each). The CDR3 consists of 14 residues. Deletions cut 4 bases from V and 2 bases from J, with 13 bases between. Germline values: CDR1 SGDLS, CDR2 YYNGEE. Here the CDR3 reads CASSLSGTTYEQYF. As DNA, the CDR3 is TGTGCCAGCAGCTTATCCGGGACCACCTACGAGCAGTACTTC.

V is TRBV4-1 and J is TRBJ2-7; 10 bases line up with TRBD1. This CDR3 comprises 14 residues. Germline assignment: CDR1 MGHRA and CDR2 YSYEKL. Trimming cost V 4 bases and J 7 bases; bases outside gene matches: 7. The CDR3 loop reads CASSPGTGAGEQYF. The CDR3 DNA is TGCGCCAGCAGCCCCGGGACAGGGGCTGGAGAGCAGTACTTC.

The gene calls are TRBV10-3 and TRBJ2-5; 13 bases are a match to TRBD2. Germline values: CDR1 ENHRY, CDR2 SYGVKD. The CDR3 has 17 residues. Germline trimming cut 4 bases from V and 2 bases from J; bases unmatched to any gene: 7. CDR3 protein: CAISGTSGSSFQETQYF. The CDR3 nucleotides read TGTGCCATCAGTGGGACTAGCGGGAGCTCCTTTCAAGAGACCCAGTACTTC.

CDR3 sequence reads: CASSESGYGELFF. CDR3 coding DNA: TGTGCCAGCAGTGAATCAGGGTACGGGGAGCTGTTTTTT. J is TRBJ2-2 and V is TRBV6-1; a possible D gene is TRBD1 (5 bases). CDR1 is MNHNS, CDR2 SASEGT, per germline. V shed 2 bases and J shed 7 bases, with 8 bases lying between them. This CDR3 spans 13 amino acids.

The rearrangement joins TRBV7-9 to TRBJ2-2, with a possible D match to TRBD1 (6 bases). This CDR3 has 16 residues. The germline gives CDR1 SEHNR, CDR2 FQNEAQ (reference sequence). The ends were cut back, 5 bases at V and 0 bases at J, with 13 bases in the middle. CDR3 protein: CASSPVGQSNTGELFF. CDR3 coding DNA: TGTGCCAGCAGCCCCGTCGGACAGTCGAACACCGGGGAGCTGTTTTTT.

The chain couples TRBV10-2 to TRBJ2-7; D is uncertain. V was pared by 3 bases and J by 3 bases, with 6 bases between. The CDR3 runs to 12 residues. Germline values: CDR1 WSHSY, CDR2 SAAADI. CDR3 loop: CASSERSYEQYF. The CDR3 DNA sequence: TGCGCCAGCAGTGAACGGAGCTACGAGCAGTACTTC.

CDR3 nucleotide sequence: TGCGCCAGCAGCCAAGATGCGGGGCAGTATAGCAATCAGCCCCAGCATTTT. It codes for CASSQDAGQYSNQPQHF. The gene calls are TRBV4-1 and TRBJ1-5; TRBD1 might be the D (5 bases). Per germline, CDR1 MGHRA and CDR2 YSYEKL. The length of the CDR3 is 17 residues. The V end lost 0 bases, the J end lost 0 bases, and 12 bases lay between the germline ends.

This chain uses TRBV13 with TRBJ2-7; D tentatively reads TRBD1 or TRBD2 (5 bases each). Germline CDR1 reads PRHDT; CDR2 reads FYEKMQ (reference sequence). CDR3 length: 16 residues. V was cut by 3 bases and J by 0 bases, with 15 bases left in between. The CDR3 here is CASSFPRDGGSYEQYF. The CDR3 DNA is TGTGCCAGCAGCTTCCCTCGGGACGGTGGCTCCTACGAGCAGTACTTC.

This chain uses TRBV6-1 with TRBJ2-1; D not resolved. CDR3 length equals 11 residues. Germline CDR1 MNHNS, CDR2 SASEGT. Trimming pared 4 bases from V and 8 bases from J, leaving 6 bases between. Here the CDR3 reads CASSGPYEQFF. CDR3 nucleotides: TGTGCCAGCAGTGGTCCTTATGAGCAGTTCTTC.

The chain carries TRBV6-5 and TRBJ2-5; perhaps TRBD1 as D (5 bases). V was trimmed by 6 bases and J by 5 bases, leaving 16 bases between them. In germline, CDR1 is MNHEY, CDR2 SVGAGI. This CDR3 is built from 14 residues. CDR3 coding DNA: TGTGCCAGCAGCCCAGGGATGGGGTTGGAGACCCAGTACTTC. Encoded protein: CASSPGMGLETQYF.

The rearrangement links TRBV7-9 to TRBJ2-1; perhaps TRBD2 as D (6 bases). This CDR3 has 17 amino acids. V lost 4 bases and J lost 6, with 22 bases in between. CDR1 is SEHNR, CDR2 FQNEAQ, per germline (reference sequence). The CDR3 DNA sequence: TGTGCCAGCAGCTCTCCAAAAGGCCGGGAGCCGGCCAATGAGCAGTTCTTC. This sequence encodes CASSSPKGREPANEQFF.

This chain links TRBV28 with TRBJ1-2, with TRBD1 matching 8 bases. The CDR3 sequence is 14 residues long. The germline V gene has CDR1 MDHEN and CDR2 SYDVKM. The V and J ends lost 4 bases and 7 bases, in that order; junction bases with no gene match: 8. In nucleotides, the CDR3 is TGTGCCAGCAGTTACCGCAGGGGGCGTTTTGGCTACACCTTC. Protein sequence: CASSYRRGRFGYTF.